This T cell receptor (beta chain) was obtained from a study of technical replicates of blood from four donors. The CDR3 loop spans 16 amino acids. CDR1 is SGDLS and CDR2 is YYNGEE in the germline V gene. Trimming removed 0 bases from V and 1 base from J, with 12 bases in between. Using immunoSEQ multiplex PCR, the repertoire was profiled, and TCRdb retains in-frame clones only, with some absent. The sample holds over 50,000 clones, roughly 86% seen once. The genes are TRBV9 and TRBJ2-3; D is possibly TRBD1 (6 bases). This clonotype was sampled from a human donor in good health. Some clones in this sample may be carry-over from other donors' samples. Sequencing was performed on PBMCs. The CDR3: CASSVGQGSRTDTQYF. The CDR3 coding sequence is TGTGCCAGCAGCGTAGGGCAGGGGTCTCGCACAGATACGCAGTATTTT.